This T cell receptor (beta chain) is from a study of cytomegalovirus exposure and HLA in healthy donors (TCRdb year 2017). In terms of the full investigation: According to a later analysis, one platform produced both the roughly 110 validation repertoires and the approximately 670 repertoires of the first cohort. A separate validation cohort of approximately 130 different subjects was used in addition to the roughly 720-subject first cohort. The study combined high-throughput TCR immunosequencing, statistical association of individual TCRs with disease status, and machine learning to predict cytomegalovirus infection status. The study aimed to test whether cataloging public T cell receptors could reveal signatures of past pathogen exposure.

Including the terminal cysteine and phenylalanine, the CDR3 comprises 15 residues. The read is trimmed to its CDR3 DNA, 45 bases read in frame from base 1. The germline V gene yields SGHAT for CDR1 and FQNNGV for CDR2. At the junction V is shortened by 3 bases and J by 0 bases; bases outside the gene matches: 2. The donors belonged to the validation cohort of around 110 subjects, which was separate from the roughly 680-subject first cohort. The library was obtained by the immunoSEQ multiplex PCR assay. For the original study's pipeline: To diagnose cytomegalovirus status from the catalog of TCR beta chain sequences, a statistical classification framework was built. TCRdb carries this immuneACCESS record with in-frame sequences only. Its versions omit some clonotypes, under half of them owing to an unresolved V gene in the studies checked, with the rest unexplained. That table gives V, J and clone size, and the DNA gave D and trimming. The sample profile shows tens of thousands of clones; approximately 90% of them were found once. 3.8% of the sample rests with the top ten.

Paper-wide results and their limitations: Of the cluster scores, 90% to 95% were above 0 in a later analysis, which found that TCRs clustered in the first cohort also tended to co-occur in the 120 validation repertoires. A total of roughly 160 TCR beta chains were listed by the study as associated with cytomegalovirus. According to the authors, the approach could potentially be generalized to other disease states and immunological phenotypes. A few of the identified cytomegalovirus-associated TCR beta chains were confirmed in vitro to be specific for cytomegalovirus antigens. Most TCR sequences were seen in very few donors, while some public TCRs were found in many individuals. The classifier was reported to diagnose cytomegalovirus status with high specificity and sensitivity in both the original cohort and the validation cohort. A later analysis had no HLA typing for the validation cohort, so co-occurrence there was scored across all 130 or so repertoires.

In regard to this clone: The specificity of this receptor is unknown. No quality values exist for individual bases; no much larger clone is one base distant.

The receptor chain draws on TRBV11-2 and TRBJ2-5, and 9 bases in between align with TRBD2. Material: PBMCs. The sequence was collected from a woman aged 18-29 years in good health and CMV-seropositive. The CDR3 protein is CASSLAGGNQETQYF. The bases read TGTGCCAGCAGCTTGGCGGGGGGGAACCAAGAGACCCAGTACTTC.